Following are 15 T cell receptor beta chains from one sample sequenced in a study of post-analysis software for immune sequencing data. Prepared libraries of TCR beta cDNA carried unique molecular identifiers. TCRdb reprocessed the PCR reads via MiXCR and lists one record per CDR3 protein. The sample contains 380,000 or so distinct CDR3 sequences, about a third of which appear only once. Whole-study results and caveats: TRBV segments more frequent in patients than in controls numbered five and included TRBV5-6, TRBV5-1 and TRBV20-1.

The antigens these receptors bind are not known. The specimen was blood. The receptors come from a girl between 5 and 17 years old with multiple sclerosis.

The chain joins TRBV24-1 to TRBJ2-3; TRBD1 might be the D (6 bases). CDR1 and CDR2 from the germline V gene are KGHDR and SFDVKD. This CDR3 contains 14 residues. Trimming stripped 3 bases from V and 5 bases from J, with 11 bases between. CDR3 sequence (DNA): TGTGCCACCAGTGATGCGACAGGAAAAGATACGCAGTATTTT. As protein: CATSDATGKDTQYF.

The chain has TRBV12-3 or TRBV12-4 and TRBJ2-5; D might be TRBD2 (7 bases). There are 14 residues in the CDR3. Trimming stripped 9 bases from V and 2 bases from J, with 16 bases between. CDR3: CASSSGGLQETQYF. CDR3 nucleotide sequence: TGTGCCAGTTCCTCGGGGGGCTTACAAGAGACCCAGTACTTC.

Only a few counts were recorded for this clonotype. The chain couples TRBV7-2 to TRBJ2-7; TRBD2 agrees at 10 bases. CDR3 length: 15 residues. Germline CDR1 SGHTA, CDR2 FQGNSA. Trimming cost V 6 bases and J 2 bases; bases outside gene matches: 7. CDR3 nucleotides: TGTGCCAGCAGTCGTCTAGCGGGGGAAACCTACGAGCAGTACTTC. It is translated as CASSRLAGETYEQYF.

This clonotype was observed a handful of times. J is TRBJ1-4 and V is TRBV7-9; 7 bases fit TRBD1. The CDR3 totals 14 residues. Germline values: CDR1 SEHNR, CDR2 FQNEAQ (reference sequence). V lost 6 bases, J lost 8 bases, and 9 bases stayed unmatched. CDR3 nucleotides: TGTGCCAGCAGTTTGACAGGGTTTGGCGAAAAACTGTTTTTT. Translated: CASSLTGFGEKLFF.

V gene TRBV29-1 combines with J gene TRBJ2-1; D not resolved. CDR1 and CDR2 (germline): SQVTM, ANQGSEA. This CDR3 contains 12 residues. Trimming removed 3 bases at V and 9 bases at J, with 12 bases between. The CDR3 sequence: CSVEKGCGEQFF. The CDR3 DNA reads TGCAGCGTTGAGAAGGGTTGCGGTGAGCAGTTCTTC.

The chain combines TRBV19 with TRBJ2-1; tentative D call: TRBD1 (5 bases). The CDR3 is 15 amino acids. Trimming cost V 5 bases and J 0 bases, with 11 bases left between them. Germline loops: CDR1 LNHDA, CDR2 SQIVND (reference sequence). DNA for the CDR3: TGTGCCAGTAGTGATTCGCAGGGCTCCTACAATGAGCAGTTCTTC. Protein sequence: CASSDSQGSYNEQFF.

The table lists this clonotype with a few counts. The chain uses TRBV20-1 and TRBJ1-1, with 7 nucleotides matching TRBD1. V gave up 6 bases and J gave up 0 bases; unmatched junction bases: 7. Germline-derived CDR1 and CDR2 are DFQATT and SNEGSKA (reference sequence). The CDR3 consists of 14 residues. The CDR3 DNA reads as TGCAGTGCCAATGCTGACAGGGTGAACACTGAAGCTTTCTTT. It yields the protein CSANADRVNTEAFF.

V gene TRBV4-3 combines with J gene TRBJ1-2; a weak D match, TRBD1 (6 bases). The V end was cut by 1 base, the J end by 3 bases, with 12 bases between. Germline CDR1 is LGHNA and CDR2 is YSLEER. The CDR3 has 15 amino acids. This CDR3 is CASSQGQGPHYGYTF. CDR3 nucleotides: TGCGCCAGCAGCCAAGGTCAGGGGCCGCACTATGGCTACACCTTC.

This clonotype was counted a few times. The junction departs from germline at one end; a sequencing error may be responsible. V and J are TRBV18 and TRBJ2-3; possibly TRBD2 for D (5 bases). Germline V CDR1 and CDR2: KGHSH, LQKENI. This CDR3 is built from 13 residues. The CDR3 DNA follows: TGTGCCAGCTCCCCACCAGCGGCAGATACGCAGTATTTT. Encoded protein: CASSPPAADTQYF.

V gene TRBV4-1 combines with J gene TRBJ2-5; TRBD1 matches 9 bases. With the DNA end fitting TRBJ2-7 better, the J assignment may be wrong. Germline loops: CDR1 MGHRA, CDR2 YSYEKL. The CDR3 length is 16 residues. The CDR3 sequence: CASSQGRTGEAYEQYF. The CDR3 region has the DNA TGCGCCAGCAGCCAAGGTCGGACAGGGGAGGCCTACGAGCAGTACTTC.

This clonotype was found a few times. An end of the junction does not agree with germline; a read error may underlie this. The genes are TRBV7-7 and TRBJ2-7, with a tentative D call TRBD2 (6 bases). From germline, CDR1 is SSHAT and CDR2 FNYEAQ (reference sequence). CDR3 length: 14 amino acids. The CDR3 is CASSLGSGRDEQYF. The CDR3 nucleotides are TGTGCTAGCAGCTTAGGTAGCGGTCGCGACGAGCAGTACTTC.

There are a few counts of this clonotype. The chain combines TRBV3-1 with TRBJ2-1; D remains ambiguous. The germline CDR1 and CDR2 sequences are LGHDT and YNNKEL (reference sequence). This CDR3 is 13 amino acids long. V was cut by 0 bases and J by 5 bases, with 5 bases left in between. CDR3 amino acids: CASSQELDNEQFF. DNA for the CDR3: TGTGCCAGCAGCCAAGAACTCGACAATGAGCAGTTCTTC.

CDR3 sequence: CASSYSRGGVSYNEQFF. In DNA form, the CDR3 reads TGTGCCAGCAGTTACTCCAGAGGGGGAGTCTCCTACAATGAGCAGTTCTTC. The rearrangement uses TRBV6-6 and TRBJ2-1, with a possible D match to TRBD1 (6 bases). V lost 0 bases, J lost 0 bases, and 12 bases lay in between. CDR1 is MNHNY, CDR2 SVGAGI, per germline (reference sequence). This CDR3 is built from 17 residues.

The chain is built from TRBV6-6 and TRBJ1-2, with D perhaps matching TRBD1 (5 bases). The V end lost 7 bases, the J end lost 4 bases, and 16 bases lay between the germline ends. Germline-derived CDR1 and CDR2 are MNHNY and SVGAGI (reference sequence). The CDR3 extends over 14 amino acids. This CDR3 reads CASIQPGRSYGYTF. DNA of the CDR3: TGTGCCAGCATCCAACCGGGACGCAGCTATGGCTACACCTTC.

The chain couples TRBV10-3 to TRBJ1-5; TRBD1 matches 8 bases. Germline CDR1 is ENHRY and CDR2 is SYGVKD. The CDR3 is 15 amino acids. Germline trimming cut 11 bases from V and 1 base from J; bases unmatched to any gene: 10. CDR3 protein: CAARQGLESNQPQHF. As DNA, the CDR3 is TGTGCCGCCAGACAGGGGTTGGAAAGCAATCAGCCCCAGCATTTT.